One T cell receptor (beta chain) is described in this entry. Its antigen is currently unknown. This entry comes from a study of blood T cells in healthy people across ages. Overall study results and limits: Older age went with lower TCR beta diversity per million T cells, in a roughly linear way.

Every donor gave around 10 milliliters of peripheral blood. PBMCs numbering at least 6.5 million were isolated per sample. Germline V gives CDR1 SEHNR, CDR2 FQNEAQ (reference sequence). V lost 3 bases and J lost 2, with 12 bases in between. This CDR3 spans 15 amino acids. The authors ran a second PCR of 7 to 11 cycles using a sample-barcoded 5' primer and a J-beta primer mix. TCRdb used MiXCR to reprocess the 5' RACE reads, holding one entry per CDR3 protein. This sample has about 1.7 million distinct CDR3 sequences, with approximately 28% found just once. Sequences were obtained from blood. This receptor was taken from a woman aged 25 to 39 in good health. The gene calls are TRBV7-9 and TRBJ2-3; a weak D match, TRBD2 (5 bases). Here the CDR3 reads CASSFGGYDTDTQYF. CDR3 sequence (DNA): TGTGCCAGCAGCTTCGGCGGGTACGACACAGATACGCAGTATTTT.